The rows below give T cell receptor beta chains drawn from one sample of a study of cytomegalovirus exposure and HLA in healthy donors. Clones were sequenced by immunoSEQ multiplex PCR, and TCRdb holds only the in-frame ones, with some missing. The data show about 50,000 clones, roughly 80% seen once. Sequencing was performed on PBMCs. These TCRs come from a woman between 40 and 55 years old in good health and CMV-seropositive. Both conserved end residues are part of each CDR3. A D gene is named only where the DNA matches it firmly. Size is omitted from some rows. Given values are once, few, many or a class for expanded clones.

>TRBD1|TRBJ1-5|14|-|TRBV28
TGTGCCAGCAGTTTAACAGGGGCCGCTCAGCCCCAGCATTTT
CASSLTGAAQPQHF
>TRBD2|TRBJ2-1|12|-|TRBV11-1
TGTGCCAGCAGCTCGGGACTAGGTGAGCAGTTCTTC
CASSSGLGEQFF
>-|TRBJ2-2|16|-|TRBV9
TGTGCCAGCAGCGTAGGACCAGCGGGGAACACCGGGGAGCTGTTTTTT
CASSVGPAGNTGELFF
>-|TRBJ2-3|13|-|TRBV30
TGTGCCTGGAGTGTACGGAGCTCAGATACGCAGTATTTT
CAWSVRSSDTQYF
>-|TRBJ2-5|13|-|TRBV7-7
TGTGCCAGCAGCTTGGGCTACCAAGAGACCCAGTACTTC
CASSLGYQETQYF
>-|TRBJ2-3|14|-|TRBV2
TGTGCCAGCAGTGAAGTACGTGGCCTGGAGGGTCCCCATTTT
CASSEVRGLEGPHF
>-|TRBJ1-1|12|few|TRBV29-1
TGCAGCGTTGGGACATTGAACACTGAAGCTTTCTTT
CSVGTLNTEAFF
>TRBD2|TRBJ2-7|15|once|TRBV6-5
TGTGCCAGCAGTTACTCTGGGGGGGACTCCTACGAGCAGTACTTC
CASSYSGGDSYEQYF
>TRBD1|TRBJ2-1|17|-|TRBV4-3
TGCGCCAGCAGCCAAGGGACAGGGGGAATTTTAAACAATGAGCAGTTCTTC
CASSQGTGGILNNEQFF
>-|TRBJ1-2|17|-|TRBV7-9
TGTGCCAGCAGCTTAGGCGGGAGCAAGATCGCTAACTATGGCTACACCTTC
CASSLGGSKIANYGYTF
>-|TRBJ1-5|13|once|TRBV21-1
TGTGCCACCGCCACAGGGTTCGGTCAGCCCCAGCATTTT
CATATGFGQPQHF
>-|TRBJ2-1|12|once|TRBV7-8
TGTGCCAGCAGCTTAGTAGCCGATGAGCAGTTCTTC
CASSLVADEQFF
>-|TRBJ2-1|14|-|TRBV5-4
TGTGCCAGCAGCCGGGGGACAGCGGACGATGAGCAGTTCTTC
CASSRGTADDEQFF
>TRBD1|TRBJ2-7|14|once|TRBV9
TGTGCCAGCAGCGTAGGACAGGGAGACTACGAGCAGTACTTC
CASSVGQGDYEQYF
>TRBD2|TRBJ2-7|15|-|TRBV7-8
TGTGCCAGCAGCTCCCGTGCTAGCGGTTCCTACGAGCAGTACTTC
CASSSRASGSYEQYF
>TRBD2|TRBJ2-5|17|-|TRBV7-8
TGTGCCAGCAGCTTCGTGTCCACTAGCGGGGGGGCCGAGACCCAGTACTTC
CASSFVSTSGGAETQYF
>TRBD2|TRBJ2-3|16|few|TRBV2
TGTGCCAGCTACCCGGGGCTGGGGAGGGGCACAGATACGCAGTATTTT
CASYPGLGRGTDTQYF
>TRBD1|TRBJ2-7|14|-|TRBV27
TGTGCCAGCACCCCAAGGAGACAGGGCCACGAGCAGTACTTC
CASTPRRQGHEQYF
>TRBD1|TRBJ2-7|14|-|TRBV5-1
TGCGCCAGCAGCTGGGGACAGGGTTCCTACGAGCAGTACTTC
CASSWGQGSYEQYF
>TRBD2|TRBJ2-7|17|-|TRBV2
TGTGCCAGCAGTGGACTAGCGGGGGGCCTCAACGCCTACGAGCAGTACTTC
CASSGLAGGLNAYEQYF
>-|TRBJ2-6|15|-|TRBV7-8
TGTGCCAGCAGCTCCCAGGAATCTGGGGCCAACGTCCTGACTTTC
CASSSQESGANVLTF
>TRBD1|TRBJ2-1|15|once|TRBV7-7
TGTGCCAGCAGCCCGGGGCAGGGGGCTGTCAATGAGCAGTTCTTC
CASSPGQGAVNEQFF
>TRBD2|TRBJ2-2|15|few|TRBV4-2
TGTGCCAGCAGCCGGGGGGAGGGTAACGGCGGGGAGCTGTTTTTT
CASSRGEGNGGELFF
>-|TRBJ2-2|11|once|TRBV14
TGTGCCAGCAGTTCGGTCCGGGAGCTGTTTTTT
CASSSVRELFF
>-|TRBJ2-7|17|-|TRBV28
TGTGCCAGCAGTATACCCTTCGGACAGCTCCGAACCTACGAGCAGTACTTC
CASSIPFGQLRTYEQYF
>TRBD2|TRBJ2-1|13|-|TRBV29-1
TGCAGCGTTCCATTAGCGGGGAATGTAGAGCAGTTCTTC
CSVPLAGNVEQFF
>-|TRBJ1-1|11|-|TRBV19
TGTGCCAGTAGTATAGCGGTTGAAGCTTTCTTT
CASSIAVEAFF
>TRBD1|TRBJ2-7|14|-|TRBV5-1
TGCGCCAGCAGCTCCGGGACAGGGGGCTACGAGCAGTACTTC
CASSSGTGGYEQYF
>-|TRBJ2-1|16|-|TRBV5-1
TGCGCCAGCAGCTCCCAACAGGGCAGCTCCTACAATGAGCAGTTCTTC
CASSSQQGSSYNEQFF
>TRBD1|TRBJ1-2|17|-|TRBV7-2
TGTGCCAGCAGCTTAAACCCCTGGGGGACAGGGGAGGCCGGCTACACCTTC
CASSLNPWGTGEAGYTF
>TRBD2|TRBJ2-2|15|-|TRBV7-7
TGTGCCAGCAGCAAGGGACTAGCGGGGCCCGGGGAGCTGTTTTTT
CASSKGLAGPGELFF
>TRBD1|TRBJ2-7|14|-|TRBV11-2
TGTGCCAGCAGCTTAGATCGGGACAGGGGCGAGCAGTACTTC
CASSLDRDRGEQYF
>TRBD1|TRBJ2-3|15|-|TRBV18
TGTGCCAGCTCTCCAGCATCACAGGGGAGAGATACGCAGTATTTT
CASSPASQGRDTQYF